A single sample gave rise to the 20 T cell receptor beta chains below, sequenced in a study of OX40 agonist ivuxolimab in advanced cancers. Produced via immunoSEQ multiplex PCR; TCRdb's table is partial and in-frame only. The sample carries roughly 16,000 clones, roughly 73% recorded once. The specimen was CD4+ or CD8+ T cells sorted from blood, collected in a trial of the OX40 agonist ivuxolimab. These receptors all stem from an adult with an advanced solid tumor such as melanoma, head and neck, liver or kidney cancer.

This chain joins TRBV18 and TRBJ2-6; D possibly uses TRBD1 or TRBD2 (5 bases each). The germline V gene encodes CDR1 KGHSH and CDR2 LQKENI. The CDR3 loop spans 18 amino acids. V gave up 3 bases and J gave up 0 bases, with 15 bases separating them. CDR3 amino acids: CASSPRGELPSGANVLTF. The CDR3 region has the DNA TGTGCCAGCTCACCGAGAGGGGAACTCCCCTCTGGGGCCAACGTCCTGACTTTC.

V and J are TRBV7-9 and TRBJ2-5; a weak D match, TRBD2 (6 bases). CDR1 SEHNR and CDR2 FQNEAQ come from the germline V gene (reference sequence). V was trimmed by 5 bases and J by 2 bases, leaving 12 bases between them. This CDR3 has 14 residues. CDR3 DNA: TGTGCCAGCAGCCGGGCGGGGCAGCAAGAGACCCAGTACTTC. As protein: CASSRAGQQETQYF.

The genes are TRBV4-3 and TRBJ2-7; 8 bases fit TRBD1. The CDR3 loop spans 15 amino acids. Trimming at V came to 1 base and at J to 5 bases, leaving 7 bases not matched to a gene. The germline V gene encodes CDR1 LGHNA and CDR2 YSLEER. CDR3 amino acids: CASSQARTGTHEQYF. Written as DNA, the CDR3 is TGCGCCAGCAGCCAAGCCCGGACAGGGACCCACGAGCAGTACTTC.

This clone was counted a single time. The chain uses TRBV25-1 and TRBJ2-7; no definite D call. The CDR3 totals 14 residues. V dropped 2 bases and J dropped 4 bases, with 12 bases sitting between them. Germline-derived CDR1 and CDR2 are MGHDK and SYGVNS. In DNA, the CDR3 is TGTGCCAGCAGTGAAGGAAGGTTTCTGTACGAGCAGTACTTC. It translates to CASSEGRFLYEQYF.

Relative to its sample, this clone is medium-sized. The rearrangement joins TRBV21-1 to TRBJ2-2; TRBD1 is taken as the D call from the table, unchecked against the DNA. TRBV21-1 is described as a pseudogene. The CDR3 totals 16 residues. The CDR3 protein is CASSNINQVDTGELFF. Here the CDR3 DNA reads TGTGCCAGCAGCAACATCAACCAGGTCGACACCGGGGAGCTGTTTTTT.

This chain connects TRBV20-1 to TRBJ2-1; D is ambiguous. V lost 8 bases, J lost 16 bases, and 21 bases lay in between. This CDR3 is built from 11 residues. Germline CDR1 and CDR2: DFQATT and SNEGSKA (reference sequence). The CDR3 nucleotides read TGCAGTTGTAGTGACACCGGGTTGATTTTCTTC. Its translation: CSCSDTGLIFF.

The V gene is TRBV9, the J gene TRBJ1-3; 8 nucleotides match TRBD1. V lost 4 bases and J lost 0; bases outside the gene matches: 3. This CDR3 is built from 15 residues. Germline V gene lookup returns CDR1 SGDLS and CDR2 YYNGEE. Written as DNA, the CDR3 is TGTGCCAGCAGCTTCGGACAGGGCTCTGGAAACACCATATATTTT. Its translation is CASSFGQGSGNTIYF.

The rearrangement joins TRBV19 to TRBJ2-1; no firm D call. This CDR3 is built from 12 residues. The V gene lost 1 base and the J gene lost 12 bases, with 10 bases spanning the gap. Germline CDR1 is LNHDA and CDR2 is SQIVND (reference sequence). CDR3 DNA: TGTGCCAGTAGTATAGGTGGCTGGTGGCAGTTCTTC. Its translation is CASSIGGWWQFF.

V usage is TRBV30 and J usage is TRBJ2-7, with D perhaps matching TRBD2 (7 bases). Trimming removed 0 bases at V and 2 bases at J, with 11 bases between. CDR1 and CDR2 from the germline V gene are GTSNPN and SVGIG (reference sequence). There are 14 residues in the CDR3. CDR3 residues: CAWSVMGGPYEQYF. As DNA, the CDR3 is TGTGCCTGGAGTGTAATGGGGGGGCCCTACGAGCAGTACTTC. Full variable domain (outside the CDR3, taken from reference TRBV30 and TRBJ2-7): SQTIHQWPATLVQPVGSPLSLECTVEGTSNPNLYWYRQAAGRGLQLLFYSVGIGQISSEVPQNLSASRPQDRQFILSSKKLLLSDSGFYLCAWSVMGGPYEQYFGPGTRLTVT.

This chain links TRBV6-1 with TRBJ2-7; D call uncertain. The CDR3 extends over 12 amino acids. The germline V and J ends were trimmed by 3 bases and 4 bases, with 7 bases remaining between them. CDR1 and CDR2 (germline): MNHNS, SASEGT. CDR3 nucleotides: TGTGCCAGCAGTGACCTCCGATACGAGCAGTACTTC. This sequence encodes CASSDLRYEQYF.

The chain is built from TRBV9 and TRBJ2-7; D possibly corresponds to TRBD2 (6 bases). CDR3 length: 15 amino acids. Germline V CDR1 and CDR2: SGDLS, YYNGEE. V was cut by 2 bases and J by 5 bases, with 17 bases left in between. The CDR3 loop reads CASSVRTGVLNEQYF. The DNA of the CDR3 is TGTGCCAGCAGCGTTCGTACGGGAGTTTTAAACGAGCAGTACTTC.

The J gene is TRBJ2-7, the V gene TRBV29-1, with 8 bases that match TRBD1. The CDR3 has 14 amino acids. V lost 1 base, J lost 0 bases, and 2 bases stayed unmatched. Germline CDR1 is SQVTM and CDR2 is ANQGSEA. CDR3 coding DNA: TGCAGCGTTGAAGGGACAGGGCCCTCCTACGAGCAGTACTTC. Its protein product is CSVEGTGPSYEQYF.

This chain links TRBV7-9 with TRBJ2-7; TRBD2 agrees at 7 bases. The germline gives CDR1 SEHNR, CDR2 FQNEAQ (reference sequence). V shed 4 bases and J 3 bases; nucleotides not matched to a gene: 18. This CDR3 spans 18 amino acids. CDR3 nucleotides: TGTGCCAGCAGCTCTCCCACGGGGGGTGGGAGCGAGGGCTACGAGCAGTACTTC. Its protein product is CASSSPTGGGSEGYEQYF.

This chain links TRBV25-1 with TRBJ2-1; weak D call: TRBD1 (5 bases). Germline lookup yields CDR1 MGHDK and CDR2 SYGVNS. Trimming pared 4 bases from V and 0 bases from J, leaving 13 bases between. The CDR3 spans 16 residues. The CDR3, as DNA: TGTGCCAGCAGTGCAGGACACCGTCTCTCCTACAATGAGCAGTTCTTC. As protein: CASSAGHRLSYNEQFF.

CDR3 loop: CASSQDRRGRYNEQFF. The CDR3 nucleotides read TGCGCCAGCAGCCAAGACCGGAGGGGACGCTACAATGAGCAGTTCTTC. The genes are TRBV4-3 and TRBJ2-1, with TRBD2 as a possible D gene (6 bases). The germline gives CDR1 LGHNA, CDR2 YSLEER. The CDR3 has 16 amino acids. V was shortened by 0 bases and J by 3 bases, with 12 bases between the two germline ends.

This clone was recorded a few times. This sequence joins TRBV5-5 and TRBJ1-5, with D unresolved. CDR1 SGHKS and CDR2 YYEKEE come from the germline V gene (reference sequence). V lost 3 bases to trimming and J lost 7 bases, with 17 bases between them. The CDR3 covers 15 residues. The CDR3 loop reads CASSWAIIPEQPQHF. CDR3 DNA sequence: TGTGCCAGCAGCTGGGCTATTATACCTGAGCAGCCCCAGCATTTT.

The CDR3: CASSKLSLCRPGYEQYF. CDR3 DNA sequence: TGTGCCAGCAGCAAACTCAGCCTTTGCAGGCCCGGCTACGAGCAGTACTTC. This chain connects TRBV21-1 to TRBJ2-7; the table's D call, TRBD1, was not checked against the DNA. TRBV21-1 is labeled a pseudogene. CDR3 length: 17 amino acids.

The CDR3: CASSFRTEYYEQYF. In DNA form, the CDR3 reads TGCGCCAGCAGCTTTAGGACAGAATACTACGAGCAGTACTTC. The chain uses TRBV5-1 and TRBJ2-7, with TRBD1 as a possible D gene (6 bases). The CDR3 is 14 residues long. The germline CDR1 and CDR2 sequences are SGHRS and YFSETQ. Between the trimmed V and J ends, which lost 2 bases and 3 bases, there was a span of 12 bases.

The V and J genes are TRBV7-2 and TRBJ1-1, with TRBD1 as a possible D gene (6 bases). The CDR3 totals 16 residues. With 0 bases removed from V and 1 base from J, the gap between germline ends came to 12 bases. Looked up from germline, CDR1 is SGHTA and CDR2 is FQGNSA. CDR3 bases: TGTGCCAGCAGCTTAGCCGGGACATACACGAACACTGAAGCTTTCTTT. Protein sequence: CASSLAGTYTNTEAFF.

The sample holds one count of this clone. The CDR3 DNA follows: TGTGCCAGCAGCCTGACAGACTCCTACGAGCAGTACTTC. Translated: CASSLTDSYEQYF. The rearrangement joins TRBV28 to TRBJ2-7, with D perhaps TRBD1 (5 bases). CDR3 length: 13 amino acids. Looked up from germline, CDR1 is MDHEN and CDR2 is SYDVKM. Trimming shortened V by 6 bases and J by 0 bases, and 9 bases separated the two germline ends.